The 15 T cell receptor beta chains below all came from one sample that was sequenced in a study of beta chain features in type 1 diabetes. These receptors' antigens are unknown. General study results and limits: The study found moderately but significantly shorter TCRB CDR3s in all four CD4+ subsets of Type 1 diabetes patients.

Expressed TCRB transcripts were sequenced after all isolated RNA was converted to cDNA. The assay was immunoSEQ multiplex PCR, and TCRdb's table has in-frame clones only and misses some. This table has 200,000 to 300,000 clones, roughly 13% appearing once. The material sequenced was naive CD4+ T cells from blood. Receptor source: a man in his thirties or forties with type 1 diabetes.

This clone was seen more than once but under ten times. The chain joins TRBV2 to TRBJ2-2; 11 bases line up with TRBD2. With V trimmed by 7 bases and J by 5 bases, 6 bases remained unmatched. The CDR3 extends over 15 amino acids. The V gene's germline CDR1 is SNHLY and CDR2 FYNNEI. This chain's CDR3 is CASNPSGGSTGELFF. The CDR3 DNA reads TGTGCCAGCAATCCTAGCGGGGGGTCAACCGGGGAGCTGTTTTTT.

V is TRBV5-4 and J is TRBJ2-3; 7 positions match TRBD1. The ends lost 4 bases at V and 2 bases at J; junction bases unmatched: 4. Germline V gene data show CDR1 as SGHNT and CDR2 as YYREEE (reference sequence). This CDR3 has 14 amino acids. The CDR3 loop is CASSLTGLTDTQYF. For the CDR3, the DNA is TGTGCCAGCAGCCTGACAGGGCTCACAGATACGCAGTATTTT.

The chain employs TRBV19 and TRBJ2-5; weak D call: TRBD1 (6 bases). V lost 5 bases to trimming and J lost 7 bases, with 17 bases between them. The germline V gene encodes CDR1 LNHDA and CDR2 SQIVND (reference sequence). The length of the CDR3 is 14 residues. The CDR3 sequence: CASSLQTGQGTQYF. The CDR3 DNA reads TGTGCCAGTAGTCTGCAAACAGGGCAGGGGACCCAGTACTTC.

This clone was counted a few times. This CDR3 reads CASSTGQGGTYEQYF. CDR3 sequence (DNA): TGTGCCAGCAGCACCGGGCAGGGTGGGACCTACGAGCAGTACTTC. The J gene is TRBJ2-7, the V gene TRBV7-2; D perhaps matches TRBD1 (5 bases). Germline CDR1 reads SGHTA; CDR2 reads FQGNSA. The CDR3 consists of 15 residues. V lost 5 bases to trimming and J lost 2 bases, with 16 bases between them.

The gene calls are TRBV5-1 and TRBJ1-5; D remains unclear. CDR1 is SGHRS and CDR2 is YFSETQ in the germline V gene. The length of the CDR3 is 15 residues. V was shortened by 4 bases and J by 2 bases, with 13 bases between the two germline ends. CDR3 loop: CASSVDGWGNQPQHF. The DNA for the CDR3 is TGCGCCAGCAGCGTGGACGGGTGGGGCAATCAGCCCCAGCATTTT.

The CDR3 here is CACCSSNQPQHF. The CDR3 DNA follows: TGTGCCTGTTGCAGTAGCAATCAGCCCCAGCATTTT. The V gene is TRBV30, the J gene TRBJ1-5; D gene unclear. With 6 bases removed from V and 0 bases from J, the gap between germline ends came to 6 bases. This CDR3 region has 12 residues. CDR1 and CDR2 (germline): GTSNPN, SVGIG (reference sequence).

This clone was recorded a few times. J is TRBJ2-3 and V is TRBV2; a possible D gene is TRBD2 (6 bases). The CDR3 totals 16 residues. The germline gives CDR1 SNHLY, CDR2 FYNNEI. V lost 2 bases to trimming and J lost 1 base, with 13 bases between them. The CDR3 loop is CASSERASERTDTQYF. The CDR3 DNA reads TGTGCCAGCAGTGAACGCGCTAGCGAACGCACAGATACGCAGTATTTT. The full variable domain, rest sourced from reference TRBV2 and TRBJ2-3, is EPEVTQTPSHQVTQMGQEVILRCVPISNHLYFYWYRQILGQKVEFLVSFYNNEISEKSEIFDDQFSVERPDGSNFTLKIRSTKLEDSAMYFCASSERASERTDTQYFGPGTRLTVL.

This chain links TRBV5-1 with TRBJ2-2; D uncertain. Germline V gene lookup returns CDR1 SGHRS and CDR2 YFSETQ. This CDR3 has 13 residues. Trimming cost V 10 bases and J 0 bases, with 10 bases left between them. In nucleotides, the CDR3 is TGCGCCTCGGTCCTAGCGAACACCGGGGAGCTGTTTTTT. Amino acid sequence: CASVLANTGELFF.

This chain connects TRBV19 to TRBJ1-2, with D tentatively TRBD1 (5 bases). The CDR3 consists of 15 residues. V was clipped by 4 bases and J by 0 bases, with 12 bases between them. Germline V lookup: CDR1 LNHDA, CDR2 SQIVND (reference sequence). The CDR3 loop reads CASSKRQGTNYGYTF. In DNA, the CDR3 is TGTGCCAGTAGTAAACGGCAGGGCACTAACTATGGCTACACCTTC.

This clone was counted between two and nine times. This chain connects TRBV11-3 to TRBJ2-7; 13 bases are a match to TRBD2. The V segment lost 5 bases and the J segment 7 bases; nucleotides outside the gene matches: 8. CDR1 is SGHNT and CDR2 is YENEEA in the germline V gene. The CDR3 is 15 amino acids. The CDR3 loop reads CASSVLAGGPGEQYF. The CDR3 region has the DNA TGTGCCAGCAGCGTACTAGCGGGGGGGCCTGGTGAGCAGTACTTC.

The CDR3 spells CASSVAGSKTDTQYF. Here the CDR3 DNA reads TGTGCCAGCTCCGTAGCGGGATCGAAGACAGATACGCAGTATTTT. This chain links TRBV18 with TRBJ2-3, with 8 nucleotides matching TRBD2. With V trimmed by 6 bases and J by 3 bases, 8 bases remained unmatched. This CDR3 is built from 15 residues. Germline loops: CDR1 KGHSH, CDR2 LQKENI.

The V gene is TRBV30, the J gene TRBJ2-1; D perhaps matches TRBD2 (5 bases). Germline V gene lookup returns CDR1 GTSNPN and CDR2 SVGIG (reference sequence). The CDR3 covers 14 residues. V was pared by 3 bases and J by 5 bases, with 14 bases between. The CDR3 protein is CAWRGQRSNNEQFF. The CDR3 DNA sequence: TGTGCCTGGAGGGGCCAGCGGTCGAACAATGAGCAGTTCTTC.

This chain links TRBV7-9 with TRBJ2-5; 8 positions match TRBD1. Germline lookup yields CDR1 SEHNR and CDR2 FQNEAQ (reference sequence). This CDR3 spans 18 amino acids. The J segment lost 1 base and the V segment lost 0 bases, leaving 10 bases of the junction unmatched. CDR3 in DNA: TGTGCCAGCAGCTTAGCTGCCTGGGGCAGGGGGCTCCAAGAGACCCAGTACTTC. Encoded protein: CASSLAAWGRGLQETQYF.

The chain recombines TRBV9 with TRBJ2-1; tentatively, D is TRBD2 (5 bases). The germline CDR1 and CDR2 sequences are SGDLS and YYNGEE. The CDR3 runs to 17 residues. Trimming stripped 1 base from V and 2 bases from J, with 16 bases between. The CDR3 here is CASSVRLSTKTYNEQFF. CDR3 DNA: TGTGCCAGCAGCGTAAGACTATCAACGAAGACCTACAATGAGCAGTTCTTC.

The CDR3 DNA follows: TGCAGTGCCGGGGGTGGAAACATTCAGTACTTC. Amino acid sequence: CSAGGGNIQYF. The rearrangement links TRBV20-1 to TRBJ2-4; D perhaps matches TRBD2 (6 bases). The length of the CDR3 is 11 residues. CDR1 and CDR2 (germline): DFQATT, SNEGSKA (reference sequence). The V end was cut by 6 bases, the J end by 6 bases, with 9 bases between.